The sequence of this T cell receptor (beta chain) was determined in a study of blood T cell repertoires in COVID-19. Methods used by the authors: The authors estimated nucleated cell counts from reference gene primer amplification. Only in-frame clones appear in the TCRdb table, and some are missing; sequencing was by immunoSEQ multiplex PCR. D and trimming were read from the DNA, whereas the V and J calls and clone size are those reported in that table. The sample shows around 250,000 clones, 88% of them seen only once. This study enrolled people aged roughly 18 to 89 from roughly 22 US geographic areas. The V end was cut by 3 bases, the J end by 1 base, with 12 bases between. This CDR3 spans 15 amino acids. Germline loops: CDR1 SGHTA, CDR2 FQGNSA.

The chain combines TRBV7-2 with TRBJ1-1; D is perhaps TRBD1 (5 bases). This TCR was sampled from a woman between 35 and 50 years old who had been exposed to COVID-19. Sequencing input: PBMCs or T cells enriched from blood (not recorded which). The CDR3 DNA reads as TGTGCCAGCAGCTTCCGTCGGGGGAGGAACACTGAAGCTTTCTTT. Protein: CASSFRRGRNTEAFF.